The next 28 T cell receptor beta chains were all read from a single sample in a study of T cells in Graves' hyperthyroidism and ophthalmopathy. TCR beta CDR3 region amplification was performed from RNA transcripts. Carried out on the TCR CDR3, a first-round RT-PCR used the HTBI primer set. TCRdb passed the multiplex PCR reads through MiXCR, listing each CDR3 protein once. The table records roughly 500,000 distinct CDR3 sequences, roughly a quarter of them present only once. The sequencing input was blood. The receptor set was obtained from a woman in her twenties or thirties with Graves' ophthalmopathy.

This clonotype occurred many times. V gene TRBV6-5 combines with J gene TRBJ2-7; maybe TRBD2 (6 bases). The V gene lost 4 bases and the J gene lost 3 bases, with 13 bases spanning the gap. The germline V gene encodes CDR1 MNHEY and CDR2 SVGAGI. The CDR3 contains 14 residues. This CDR3 reads CASSSVGLIYEQYF. CDR3 DNA sequence: TGTGCCAGCAGTTCGGTGGGACTGATCTACGAGCAGTACTTC.

By proportion, this clonotype is medium-sized. The rearrangement joins TRBV12-3 or TRBV12-4 to TRBJ1-2, with D perhaps matching TRBD1 (6 bases). The CDR3 extends over 11 amino acids. Trimming took 5 bases from V and 7 from J, leaving 8 bases between them. This CDR3 reads CASSEGGGYTF. The CDR3 nucleotides read TGTGCCAGCAGTGAAGGGGGTGGCTACACCTTC.

This clonotype was detected many times. The CDR3 here is CASSDRTATYTEAFF. In DNA, the CDR3 is TGTGCCAGCAGTGACCGGACGGCAACTTACACTGAAGCTTTCTTT. J is TRBJ1-1 and V is TRBV2; D remains ambiguous. Trimming removed 3 bases at V and 3 bases at J, with 14 bases between. Germline-derived CDR1 and CDR2 are SNHLY and FYNNEI. This CDR3 contains 15 residues.

Concerning this clonotype: A much larger clone lies one base from this, so it may be a read error. This chain joins TRBV6-1 and TRBJ2-5, with TRBD1 matching 10 bases. Per germline, CDR1 MNHNS and CDR2 SASEGT. This CDR3 comprises 14 residues. Losses at the gene ends were 8 bases for V and 5 bases for J; bases not matched to a gene: 8. The CDR3 loop reads CASAGDRGRETQYF. CDR3 bases: TGTGCCAGCGCTGGAGACAGGGGGCGGGAGACCCAGTACTTC.

This clonotype was detected many times. CDR3 sequence: CASSLVDRTEAFF. The CDR3 DNA follows: TGTGCCAGCAGTTTAGTGGACCGGACTGAAGCTTTCTTT. The rearrangement uses TRBV28 and TRBJ1-1; D gene uncertain. Trimming took 2 bases from V and 5 from J, leaving 9 bases between them. The germline gives CDR1 MDHEN, CDR2 SYDVKM. This CDR3 is built from 13 residues.

The V call is TRBV28, the J call TRBJ1-1; D unresolved. CDR3 length: 10 residues. Per the germline V gene, CDR1 is MDHEN and CDR2 is SYDVKM. V lost 9 bases, J lost 8 bases, and 10 bases lay in between. CDR3 in amino acids: CASSQREAFF. The CDR3 bases are TGTGCCAGTAGTCAGAGAGAAGCTTTCTTT.

This clonotype has a handful of counts. CDR3 in DNA: TGCAGCGGTGGCGAGGGGCCCCCTCCGACTGAAGCTTTCTTT. Translated, it gives CSGGEGPPPTEAFF. The J gene is TRBJ1-1, the V gene TRBV29-1; tentatively, D is TRBD1 (5 bases). Looked up from germline, CDR1 is SQVTM and CDR2 is ANQGSEA. Trimming took 7 bases from V and 5 from J, leaving 20 bases between them. The CDR3 loop spans 14 amino acids.

This clonotype was seen a few times. The chain uses TRBV20-1 and TRBJ2-2, with no clear D. The germline gives CDR1 DFQATT, CDR2 SNEGSKA (reference sequence). CDR3 length equals 16 residues. Trimming shortened V by 2 bases and J by 1 base, and 14 bases separated the two germline ends. The CDR3 is CSARPRPHGNTGELFF. The CDR3 DNA reads TGCAGTGCTAGACCCCGCCCTCATGGGAACACCGGGGAGCTGTTTTTT.

This clonotype was observed once. The rearrangement joins TRBV6-2 or TRBV6-3 to TRBJ1-1; D might be TRBD1 (6 bases). Trimming stripped 7 bases from V and 3 bases from J, with 21 bases between. The germline CDR1 and CDR2 sequences are MNHEY and SVGEGT. The CDR3 length is 16 residues. CDR3 protein: CASNYGGALRHTEAFF. The CDR3, as DNA: TGTGCCAGCAACTACGGGGGGGCGTTACGCCACACTGAAGCTTTCTTT.

As for this clonotype: Sequence at one end of the junction differs from germline and may be a read error. The genes are TRBV5-1 and TRBJ2-2; a possible D gene is TRBD2 (6 bases). Germline V gene sequence: CDR1 SGHRS, CDR2 YFSETQ. The CDR3 loop spans 15 amino acids. The CDR3 here is CVSIYRDFNAGELFF. The CDR3 DNA reads as TGCGTCAGCATATACCGGGACTTTAACGCCGGGGAGCTGTTTTTT.

This clonotype was counted only a few times. This CDR3 reads CASSYTPGTLETQYF. CDR3 nucleotide sequence: TGTGCCAGCAGTTACACCCCTGGCACCTTGGAGACCCAGTACTTC. The chain carries TRBV6-5 and TRBJ2-5; D remains unclear. The CDR3 is 15 amino acids. V was clipped by 2 bases and J by 5 bases, with 15 bases between them. Looked up from germline, CDR1 is MNHEY and CDR2 is SVGAGI.

This clonotype was seen repeatedly, ten times or more. The CDR3 region has the DNA TGTGCCACCAGTGATGGGACTGCAGCGGATAGTGGTGGCTACACCTTC. The encoded protein is CATSDGTAADSGGYTF. V usage is TRBV24-1 and J usage is TRBJ1-2, with D tentatively TRBD1 (5 bases). Germline values: CDR1 KGHDR, CDR2 SFDVKD. The CDR3 consists of 16 residues. Trimming shortened V by 3 bases and J by 7 bases, and 20 bases separated the two germline ends.

This clonotype has a count of ten or more. The rearrangement links TRBV2 to TRBJ2-7; a weak D match, TRBD1 (6 bases). Trimming left V 8 bases short and J 4 bases short, with 15 bases between. CDR1 and CDR2 (germline): SNHLY, FYNNEI. The CDR3 loop spans 13 amino acids. The CDR3 DNA reads TGTGCCAGCGATACAGGGAATCCTTACGAGCAGTACTTC. This codes for CASDTGNPYEQYF.

This clonotype was found many times. The gene calls are TRBV5-4 and TRBJ1-3; D gene uncertain. V was pared by 2 bases and J by 1 base, with 13 bases between. CDR1 is SGHNT, CDR2 YYREEE, per germline (reference sequence). This CDR3 is built from 16 residues. CDR3: CASSFGGMSSGNTIYF. DNA of the CDR3: TGTGCCAGCAGCTTTGGTGGTATGAGTTCTGGAAACACCATATATTTT.

This clonotype occurred many times. This may arise from a read error, as a much more abundant clone is one base away. The CDR3 DNA is TGTGCCGGCAGCCCAAATATGGGGGGAGAGACCCAGTACTTC. Translation: CAGSPNMGGETQYF. The chain carries TRBV7-2 and TRBJ2-5, with D possibly matching TRBD2 (6 bases). Germline V gene lookup returns CDR1 SGHTA and CDR2 FQGNSA. The CDR3 runs to 14 residues.

This clonotype was picked up one time. The chain recombines TRBV28 with TRBJ1-1; unclear D gene. CDR1 MDHEN and CDR2 SYDVKM come from the germline V gene. V shed 9 bases and J shed 3 bases, with 14 bases lying between them. The CDR3 contains 13 residues. In nucleotides, the CDR3 is TGTGCCAGTGACAAAACAAGGGACACTGAAGCTTTCTTT. Amino acid sequence: CASDKTRDTEAFF.

This clonotype was detected only a few times. The chain carries TRBV5-1 and TRBJ2-5, with 9 bases matching TRBD2. Germline lookup yields CDR1 SGHRS and CDR2 YFSETQ. The CDR3 has 16 amino acids. Trimming removed 0 bases from V and 2 bases from J; junction bases left unmatched: 5. In DNA form, the CDR3 reads TGCGCCAGCAGCTTGGAGGGACTAGCACTACAAGAGACCCAGTACTTC. Its protein is CASSLEGLALQETQYF.

J is TRBJ2-7 and V is TRBV15; D call uncertain. The ends were cut back, 0 bases at V and 4 bases at J, with 13 bases in the middle. The CDR3 sequence is 15 residues long. CDR1 and CDR2 (germline): LNHNV, YYDKDF (reference sequence). The CDR3 protein is CATSRESAAAYEQYF. The CDR3 DNA follows: TGTGCCACCAGCAGAGAATCCGCGGCAGCATACGAGCAGTACTTC.

The chain combines TRBV14 with TRBJ2-2; 7 nucleotides match TRBD1. The germline CDR1 and CDR2 sequences are SGHDN and FVKESK. This CDR3 has 20 amino acids. The trim removed 3 bases at V and 0 bases at J, leaving 16 bases unmatched. CDR3 in DNA: TGTGCCAGCAGCCAGAGGCTGCGAACTGGACAGGTACCGAACACCGGGGAGCTGTTTTTT. The encoded protein is CASSQRLRTGQVPNTGELFF.

Turning to this clonotype: Relative to the germline gene, one junction end is altered; a read error may explain this. The chain employs TRBV18 and TRBJ2-7; D not certain. The CDR3 extends over 8 amino acids. Germline CDR1 is KGHSH and CDR2 is LQKENI. The CDR3 sequence is CASSPPDF. CDR3 bases: TGTGCCAGCTCACCTCCGGACTTC. Supplemented by reference TRBV18 and TRBJ2-7, the full variable domain reads NAGVMQNPRHLVRRRGQEARLRCSPMKGHSHVYWYRQLPEEGLKFMVYLQKENIIDESGMPKERFSAEFPKEGPSILRIQQVVRGDSAAYFCASSPPDFGPGTRLTVT.

This CDR3 is CATSGPWGETQYF. The CDR3 nucleotides read TGTGCCACCAGTGGCCCATGGGGGGAGACCCAGTACTTC. The V call is TRBV24-1, the J call TRBJ2-5; D may match TRBD1 or TRBD2 (5 bases each). Germline assignment: CDR1 KGHDR and CDR2 SFDVKD. This CDR3 spans 13 amino acids. Trimming took off 5 bases at V and 5 bases at J, with 11 bases between the two ends.

In this sample, this clonotype turned up many times. The gene calls are TRBV2 and TRBJ2-2; D is ambiguous. The CDR3 is 15 residues long. CDR1 SNHLY and CDR2 FYNNEI come from the germline V gene. V gave up 3 bases and J gave up 1 base, with 9 bases separating them. CDR3 sequence: CASSDLAVNTGELFF. As DNA, the CDR3 is TGTGCCAGCAGTGATCTGGCAGTGAACACCGGGGAGCTGTTTTTT.

This clonotype was seen only a few times. The rearrangement uses TRBV30 and TRBJ2-7; D remains unclear. The CDR3 runs to 12 residues. The V end lost 0 bases, the J end lost 6 bases, and 9 bases lay between the germline ends. CDR1 and CDR2 from the germline V gene are GTSNPN and SVGIG (reference sequence). The CDR3 nucleotides read TGTGCCTGGAGTGTAAATTGGGGCGAGCAGTACTTC. This gives the protein CAWSVNWGEQYF.

This clonotype occurred once. CDR3 loop: CSARVSPEDRGQGHGYTF. CDR3 sequence (DNA): TGCAGTGCTAGGGTCAGCCCAGAGGACAGGGGGCAAGGTCATGGCTACACCTTC. The rearrangement uses TRBV20-1 and TRBJ1-2; 11 positions match TRBD1. Trimming at V came to 3 bases and at J to 6 bases, leaving 18 bases not matched to a gene. The CDR3 consists of 18 residues. Germline lookup yields CDR1 DFQATT and CDR2 SNEGSKA (reference sequence).

This clonotype was detected ten times or more. The rearrangement joins TRBV20-1 to TRBJ1-2; no reliable D call. V was cut by 4 bases and J by 4 bases, with 10 bases left in between. CDR1 DFQATT and CDR2 SNEGSKA come from the germline V gene (reference sequence). There are 12 residues in the CDR3. CDR3 in DNA: TGCAGTGCTATGTTGGGTAGCTATGGCTACACCTTC. Translation: CSAMLGSYGYTF.

The chain uses TRBV6-2 or TRBV6-3 and TRBJ2-7; the D is unclear. The CDR3 is 15 amino acids. Trimming stripped 0 bases from V and 0 bases from J, with 9 bases between. The germline CDR1 and CDR2 sequences are MNHEY and SVGEGT. The CDR3 is CASSYSIDNSYEQYF. The CDR3 bases are TGTGCCAGCAGTTACTCGATTGACAACTCCTACGAGCAGTACTTC.

V usage is TRBV7-2 and J usage is TRBJ2-2, with 10 bases that match TRBD2. This CDR3 spans 16 amino acids. Germline assignment: CDR1 SGHTA and CDR2 FQGNSA. V was clipped by 5 bases and J by 4 bases; unmatched bases: 7. The CDR3 DNA reads as TGTGCCAGCAGCGTTAGCGGGAGGCGGGTCACCGGGGAGCTGTTTTTT. Protein product: CASSVSGRRVTGELFF.

The chain is built from TRBV10-3 and TRBJ2-5; TRBD1 agrees at 7 bases. This CDR3 is 14 amino acids long. Germline CDR1 reads ENHRY; CDR2 reads SYGVKD. The trim removed 4 bases at V and 3 bases at J, leaving 5 bases unmatched. DNA of the CDR3: TGTGCCATCAGTGTGTCGGGACAGAAAGAGACCCAGTACTTC. Translated, it gives CAISVSGQKETQYF.